The 23 T cell receptor beta chains given below trace back to one sample, sequenced in a study of tumor T cells in aggressive B-cell lymphoma (dated by TCRdb to the late 2010s). Library preparation employed the immunoSEQ multiplex PCR assay. TCRdb provides this immuneACCESS table in a form limited to in-frame rearrangements. Some clones are lacking; in checked studies, under half of them reflect an unresolved V gene, and why the rest are absent is not known. A total of 2,500 to 3,000 clones appear in this sample, less than 90% of them only once. The leading ten clones occupy approximately 2.2% of the sample. The specimen was tumor tissue. The receptors originated from an adult with diffuse large B cell lymphoma.

The V call is TRBV27, the J call TRBJ2-6, with 11 bases identical to TRBD1. V dropped 5 bases and J dropped 4; count of bases not matched to a gene: 13. Germline CDR1 MNHEY, CDR2 SMNVEV (reference sequence). This CDR3 is 19 amino acids long. The DNA of the CDR3 is TGTGCCAGCAGTGGGGGTGGACAGGGGGCTTCGCTCGGGGCCAACGTCCTGACTTTC. Protein product: CASSGGGQGASLGANVLTF.

J is TRBJ2-7 and V is TRBV7-9; D not certain. The CDR3 length is 15 residues. CDR1 and CDR2 (germline): SEHNR, FQNEAQ (reference sequence). Deletions cut 5 bases from V and 1 base from J, with 15 bases between. This CDR3 is CASSVVNDISYEQYF. The CDR3 coding sequence is TGTGCCAGCAGCGTAGTAAATGACATTTCCTACGAGCAGTACTTC.

The V call is TRBV19, the J call TRBJ1-2; D call uncertain. From germline, CDR1 is LNHDA and CDR2 SQIVND (reference sequence). Trimming took 2 bases from V and 3 from J, leaving 10 bases between them. The CDR3 length is 14 residues. CDR3 in amino acids: CASSIWHGDYGYTF. CDR3 sequence (DNA): TGTGCCAGTAGTATATGGCACGGAGACTATGGCTACACCTTC.

The rearrangement links TRBV9 to TRBJ2-1, with D possibly TRBD1 on 5 matching bases. The CDR3 sequence is 16 residues long. Trimming pared 1 base from V and 6 bases from J, leaving 17 bases between. Looked up from germline, CDR1 is SGDLS and CDR2 is YYNGEE. CDR3 DNA: TGTGCCAGCAGCGTAATGGGGCAGGGCCTAACCAATGAGCAGTTCTTC. It specifies CASSVMGQGLTNEQFF.

This clone appeared a single time. The gene calls are TRBV11-1 and TRBJ2-2; D may be TRBD2 (6 bases). The germline V gene encodes CDR1 SGHAT and CDR2 FQDESV (reference sequence). The germline V and J ends were trimmed by 5 bases and 3 bases, with 19 bases remaining between them. The CDR3 extends over 17 amino acids. The CDR3 DNA is TGTGCCAGCAGCCCCCCCAACGGGCGGGATCACACCGGGGAGCTGTTTTTT. Residues: CASSPPNGRDHTGELFF.

The V gene is TRBV4-2, the J gene TRBJ2-3; 7 bases line up with TRBD1. V shed 1 base and J 8 bases; nucleotides not matched to a gene: 0. This CDR3 contains 12 residues. The V gene's germline CDR1 is LGHNA and CDR2 YNFKEQ. The CDR3: CASSQGQGTQYF. The CDR3 DNA sequence: TGTGCCAGCAGCCAAGGACAGGGTACGCAGTATTTT.

This chain joins TRBV9 and TRBJ2-1; tentatively, D is TRBD1 (5 bases). The ends were cut back, 0 bases at V and 7 bases at J, with 11 bases in the middle. Germline values: CDR1 SGDLS, CDR2 YYNGEE. There are 14 residues in the CDR3. CDR3 bases: TGTGCCAGCAGCGTAGTGGGCAGGGCGAATGAGCAGTTCTTC. Protein product: CASSVVGRANEQFF.

The rearrangement joins TRBV7-2 to TRBJ2-3; TRBD1 is a possible D gene (7 bases). V lost 6 bases, J lost 2 bases, and 15 bases lay in between. From germline, CDR1 is SGHTA and CDR2 FQGNSA. The CDR3 has 15 amino acids. The CDR3 sequence: CASSFSGGITDTQYF. CDR3 coding DNA: TGTGCCAGCAGTTTCTCAGGGGGGATCACAGATACGCAGTATTTT.

The chain combines TRBV6-1 with TRBJ1-5; 8 positions match TRBD1. With 7 bases clipped from V and 5 bases from J, the junction kept 10 bases outside the gene matches. Germline V CDR1 and CDR2: MNHNS, SASEGT. The CDR3 spans 15 residues. CDR3 sequence reads: CASTGGPSVYQPQHF. DNA of the CDR3: TGTGCCAGCACAGGGGGCCCCTCAGTCTATCAGCCCCAGCATTTT.

CDR3 DNA: TGTGCCAGCCGGGACAGGGGTGGAAGGACCCAGTACTTC. Translated, it gives CASRDRGGRTQYF. The chain recombines TRBV6-5 with TRBJ2-5, with TRBD1 matching 10 bases. The length of the CDR3 is 13 residues. The V segment lost 8 bases and the J segment 7 bases; nucleotides outside the gene matches: 7. The germline V gene has CDR1 MNHEY and CDR2 SVGAGI.

This clone was picked up a small number of times. V is TRBV28 and J is TRBJ1-4; D unresolved. Germline assignment: CDR1 MDHEN and CDR2 SYDVKM. This CDR3 is 11 amino acids long. V shed 6 bases and J shed 12 bases, with 11 bases lying between them. The CDR3, as DNA: TGTGCCAGCAGCGGTCTTGCGGAACTGTTTTTT. Residues: CASSGLAELFF.

This chain links TRBV18 with TRBJ1-1; 11 bases map to TRBD1. The ends lost 3 bases at V and 5 bases at J; junction bases unmatched: 5. The CDR3 extends over 15 amino acids. Germline loops: CDR1 KGHSH, CDR2 LQKENI. CDR3 DNA: TGTGCCAGCTCACCGCTAGGGACAGGGGGGACTGAAGCTTTCTTT. As protein: CASSPLGTGGTEAFF.

This chain uses TRBV7-9 with TRBJ1-1, with D uncertain. The germline gives CDR1 SEHNR, CDR2 FQNEAQ (reference sequence). CDR3 length: 13 residues. V lost 2 bases and J 4 bases, leaving 8 bases between the germline ends. CDR3 residues: CASSLRPGTEAFF. CDR3 bases: TGTGCCAGCAGCTTAAGGCCAGGCACTGAAGCTTTCTTT.

This chain joins TRBV2 and TRBJ1-4; possibly TRBD1 for D (5 bases). This CDR3 region has 16 residues. From germline, CDR1 is SNHLY and CDR2 FYNNEI. V lost 3 bases to trimming and J lost 3 bases, with 14 bases between them. CDR3 coding DNA: TGTGCCAGCAGTGACCCCAGGGTTCCGGCTAATGAAAAACTGTTTTTT. This sequence encodes CASSDPRVPANEKLFF.

The rearrangement links TRBV11-2 to TRBJ2-5; maybe TRBD2 (5 bases). The DNA end favors TRBJ2-7, so the J call may be wrong. The CDR3 spans 19 residues. Germline lookup yields CDR1 SGHAT and CDR2 FQNNGV. In nucleotides, the CDR3 is TGTGCCAGCAGCTTAGAAGTAAGGACTTTCGACAAGCGTTCCTACGAGCAGTACTTC. Amino acids: CASSLEVRTFDKRSYEQYF.

The chain links TRBV7-9 to TRBJ2-5; TRBD2 matches at 8 bases. J lost 0 bases, V lost 2 bases, and 11 bases had no gene match. This CDR3 is built from 18 residues. The germline CDR1 and CDR2 sequences are SEHNR and FQNEAQ (reference sequence). The CDR3 nucleotides are TGTGCCAGCAGCTTAAGACTCCGGGCTAGCGGGTACCAAGAGACCCAGTACTTC. It specifies CASSLRLRASGYQETQYF.

The chain has TRBV15 and TRBJ2-3; 8 nucleotides match TRBD1. The CDR3 runs to 15 residues. Germline loops: CDR1 LNHNV, CDR2 YYDKDF (reference sequence). Trimming cost V 1 base and J 2 bases; bases outside gene matches: 2. The CDR3 DNA reads TGTGCCACCAGCAGAGGACAGGGGATCACAGATACGCAGTATTTT. Translated, it gives CATSRGQGITDTQYF.

J is TRBJ1-5 and V is TRBV7-6, with D uncertain. The germline V and J ends were trimmed by 1 base and 4 bases, with 11 bases remaining between them. Germline CDR1 reads SGHVS; CDR2 reads FNYEAQ. The CDR3 extends over 15 amino acids. The CDR3 bases are TGTGCCAGCAGCTTAGTTTCGGGGTGGAATCAGCCCCAGCATTTT. This translates into CASSLVSGWNQPQHF. The full variable domain, its missing parts supplied by reference TRBV7-6 and TRBJ1-5, is GAGVSQSPRYKVTKRGQDVALRCDPISGHVSLYWYRQALGQGPEFLTYFNYEAQQDKSGLPNDRFSAERPEGSISTLTIQRTEQRDSAMYRCASSLVSGWNQPQHFGDGTRLSIL.

V usage is TRBV5-3 and J usage is TRBJ2-1; 9 bases are shared with TRBD1. TRBV5-3 is sorted into the ORF group, with uncertain function. The V segment lost 5 bases and the J segment 0 bases; nucleotides outside the gene matches: 6. There are 16 residues in the CDR3. CDR3 amino acids: CARRNGTGSSYNEQFF. CDR3 coding DNA: TGTGCCAGAAGGAATGGGACAGGGAGCTCCTACAATGAGCAGTTCTTC.

The chain combines TRBV30 with TRBJ1-1, with D unclear. V shed 2 bases and J shed 2 bases, with 9 bases lying between them. Per the germline V gene, CDR1 is GTSNPN and CDR2 is SVGIG (reference sequence). This CDR3 has 13 residues. CDR3 bases: TGTGCCTGGAGTCGCGGAAGTAACACTGAAGCTTTCTTT. This encodes CAWSRGSNTEAFF.

This chain links TRBV18 with TRBJ1-6; D unresolved. The V end was cut by 2 bases, the J end by 7 bases, with 9 bases between. This CDR3 region has 14 residues. From germline, CDR1 is KGHSH and CDR2 LQKENI. CDR3 residues: CASSPLVENSPLHF. In nucleotides, the CDR3 is TGTGCCAGCTCACCATTAGTCGAGAATTCACCCCTCCACTTT.

The chain recombines TRBV19 with TRBJ2-1, with D maybe TRBD1 (6 bases). Trimming took 3 bases from V and 4 from J, leaving 13 bases between them. CDR3 size: 15 residues. CDR1 is LNHDA and CDR2 is SQIVND in the germline V gene (reference sequence). CDR3 sequence: CASSITGKGYNEQFF. DNA for the CDR3: TGTGCCAGTAGTATCACAGGGAAAGGATACAATGAGCAGTTCTTC.

CDR3 sequence reads: CASSVAGSRELFF. Here the CDR3 DNA reads TGTGCCAGCAGCGTAGCGGGTTCCCGGGAGCTGTTTTTT. The chain combines TRBV9 with TRBJ2-2; the D is unclear. V lost 0 bases and J lost 9, with 9 bases in between. The CDR3 length is 13 residues. Germline CDR1 reads SGDLS; CDR2 reads YYNGEE.